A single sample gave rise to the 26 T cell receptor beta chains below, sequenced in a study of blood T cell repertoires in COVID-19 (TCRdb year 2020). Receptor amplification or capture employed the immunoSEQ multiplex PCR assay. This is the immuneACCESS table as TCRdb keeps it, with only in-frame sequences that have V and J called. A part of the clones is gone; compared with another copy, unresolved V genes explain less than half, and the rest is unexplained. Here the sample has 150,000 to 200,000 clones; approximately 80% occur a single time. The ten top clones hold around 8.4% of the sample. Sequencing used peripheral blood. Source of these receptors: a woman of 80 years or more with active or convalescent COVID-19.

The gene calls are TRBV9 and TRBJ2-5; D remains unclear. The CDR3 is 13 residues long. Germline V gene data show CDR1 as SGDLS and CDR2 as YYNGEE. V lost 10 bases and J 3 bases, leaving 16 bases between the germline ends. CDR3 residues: CAGNLGSEETQYF. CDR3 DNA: TGTGCCGGCAACCTCGGGTCGGAAGAGACCCAGTACTTC. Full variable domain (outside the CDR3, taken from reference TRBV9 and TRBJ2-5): DSGVTQTPKHLITATGQRVTLRCSPRSGDLSVYWYQQSLDQGLQFLIQYYNGEERAKGNILERFSAQQFPDLHSELNLSSLELGDSALYFCAGNLGSEETQYFGPGTRLLVL.

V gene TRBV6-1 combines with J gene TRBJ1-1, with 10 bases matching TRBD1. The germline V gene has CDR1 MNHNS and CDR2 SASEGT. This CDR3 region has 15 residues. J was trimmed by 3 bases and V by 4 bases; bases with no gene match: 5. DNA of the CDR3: TGTGCCAGCAGTGCAGCCGGGACAGGGGACACTGAAGCTTTCTTT. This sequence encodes CASSAAGTGDTEAFF.

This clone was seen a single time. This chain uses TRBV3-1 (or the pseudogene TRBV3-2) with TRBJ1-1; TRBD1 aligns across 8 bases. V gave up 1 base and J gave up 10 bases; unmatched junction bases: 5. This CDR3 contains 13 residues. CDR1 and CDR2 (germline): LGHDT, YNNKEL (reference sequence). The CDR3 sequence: CASSQAQGASAFF. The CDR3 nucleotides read TGTGCCAGCAGCCAAGCCCAGGGGGCGTCAGCTTTCTTT.

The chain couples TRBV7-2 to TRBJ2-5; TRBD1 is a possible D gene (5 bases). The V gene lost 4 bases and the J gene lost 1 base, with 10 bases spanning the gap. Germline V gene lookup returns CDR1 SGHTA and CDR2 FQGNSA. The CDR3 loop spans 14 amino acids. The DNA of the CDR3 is TGTGCCAGCAGCTCCCGACAGACCCAAGAGACCCAGTACTTC. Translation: CASSSRQTQETQYF.

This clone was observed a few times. CDR3 nucleotide sequence: TGTGCCAGCAGGACCGGGACAGGGTTAAACAATGAGCAGTTCTTC. It encodes CASRTGTGLNNEQFF. The rearrangement links TRBV7-8 to TRBJ2-1; 9 bases map to TRBD1. With 6 bases clipped from V and 5 bases from J, the junction kept 8 bases outside the gene matches. The CDR3 extends over 15 amino acids. Per the germline V gene, CDR1 is SGHVS and CDR2 is FQNEAQ.

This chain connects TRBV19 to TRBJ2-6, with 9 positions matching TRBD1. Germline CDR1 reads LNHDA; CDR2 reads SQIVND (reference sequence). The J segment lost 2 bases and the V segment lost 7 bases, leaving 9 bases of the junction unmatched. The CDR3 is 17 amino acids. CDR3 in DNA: TGTGCCAGTATAAAACAGGGGGCCGCAACTGGGGCCAACGTCCTGACTTTC. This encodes CASIKQGAATGANVLTF. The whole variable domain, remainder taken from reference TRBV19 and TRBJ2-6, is DGGITQSPKYLFRKEGQNVTLSCEQNLNHDAMYWYRQDPGQGLRLIYYSQIVNDFQKGDIAEGYSVSREKKESFPLTVTSAQKNPTAFYLCASIKQGAATGANVLTFGAGSRLTVL.

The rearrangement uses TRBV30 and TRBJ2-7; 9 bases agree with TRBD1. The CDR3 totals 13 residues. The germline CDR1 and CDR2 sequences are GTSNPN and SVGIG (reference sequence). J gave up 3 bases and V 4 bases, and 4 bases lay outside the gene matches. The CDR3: CAWTWDRDYEQYF. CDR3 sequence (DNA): TGTGCCTGGACCTGGGACAGGGACTACGAGCAGTACTTC. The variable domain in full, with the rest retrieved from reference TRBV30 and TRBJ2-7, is SQTIHQWPATLVQPVGSPLSLECTVEGTSNPNLYWYRQAAGRGLQLLFYSVGIGQISSEVPQNLSASRPQDRQFILSSKKLLLSDSGFYLCAWTWDRDYEQYFGPGTRLTVT.

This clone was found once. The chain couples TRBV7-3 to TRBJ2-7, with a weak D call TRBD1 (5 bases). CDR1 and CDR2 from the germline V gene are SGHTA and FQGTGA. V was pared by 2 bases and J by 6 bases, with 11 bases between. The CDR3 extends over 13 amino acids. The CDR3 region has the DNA TGTGCCAGCAGCTTAGTTGAGCAGGGCGAGCAGTACTTC. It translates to CASSLVEQGEQYF.

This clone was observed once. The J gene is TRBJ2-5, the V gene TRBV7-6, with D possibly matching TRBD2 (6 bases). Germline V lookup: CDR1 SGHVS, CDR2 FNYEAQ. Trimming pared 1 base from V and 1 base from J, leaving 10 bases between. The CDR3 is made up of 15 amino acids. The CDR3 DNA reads TGTGCCAGCAGCTTAGGGGCGGGGTTCCAAGAGACCCAGTACTTC. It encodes CASSLGAGFQETQYF. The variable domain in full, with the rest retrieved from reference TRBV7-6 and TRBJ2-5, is GAGVSQSPRYKVTKRGQDVALRCDPISGHVSLYWYRQALGQGPEFLTYFNYEAQQDKSGLPNDRFSAERPEGSISTLTIQRTEQRDSAMYRCASSLGAGFQETQYFGPGTRLLVL.

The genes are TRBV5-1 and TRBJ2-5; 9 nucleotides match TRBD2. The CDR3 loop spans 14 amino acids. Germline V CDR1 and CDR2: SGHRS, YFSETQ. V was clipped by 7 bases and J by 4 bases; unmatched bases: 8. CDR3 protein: CASGRAGGGETQYF. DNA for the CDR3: TGCGCCAGCGGAAGAGCGGGGGGAGGAGAGACCCAGTACTTC.

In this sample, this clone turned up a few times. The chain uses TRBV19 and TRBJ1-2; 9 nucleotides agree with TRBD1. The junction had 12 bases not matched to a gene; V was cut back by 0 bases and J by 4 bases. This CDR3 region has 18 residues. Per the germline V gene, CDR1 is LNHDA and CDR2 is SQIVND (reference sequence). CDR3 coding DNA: TGTGCCAGTAGTATAGACCTTTTGCTACAGGGGGCGGTCTATGGCTACACCTTC. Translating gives CASSIDLLLQGAVYGYTF. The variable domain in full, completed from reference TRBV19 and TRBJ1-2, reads DGGITQSPKYLFRKEGQNVTLSCEQNLNHDAMYWYRQDPGQGLRLIYYSQIVNDFQKGDIAEGYSVSREKKESFPLTVTSAQKNPTAFYLCASSIDLLLQGAVYGYTFGSGTRLTVV.

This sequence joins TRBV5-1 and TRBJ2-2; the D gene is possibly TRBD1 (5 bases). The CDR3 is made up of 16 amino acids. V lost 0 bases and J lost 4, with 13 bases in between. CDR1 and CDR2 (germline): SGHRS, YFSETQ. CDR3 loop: CASSLGVQGSTGELFF. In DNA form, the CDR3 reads TGCGCCAGCAGCTTGGGTGTGCAGGGAAGCACCGGGGAGCTGTTTTTT.

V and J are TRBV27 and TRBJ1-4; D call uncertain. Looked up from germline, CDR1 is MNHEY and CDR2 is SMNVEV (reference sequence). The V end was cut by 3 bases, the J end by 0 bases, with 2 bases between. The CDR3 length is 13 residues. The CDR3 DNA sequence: TGTGCCAGCAGTTTCGCAACTAATGAAAAACTGTTTTTT. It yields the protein CASSFATNEKLFF.

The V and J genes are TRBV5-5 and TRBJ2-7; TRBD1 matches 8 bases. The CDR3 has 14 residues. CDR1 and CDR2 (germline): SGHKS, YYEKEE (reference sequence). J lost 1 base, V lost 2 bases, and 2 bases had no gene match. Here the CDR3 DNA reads TGTGCCAGCAGCTTCGGGACAGGTTCCTACGAGCAGTACTTC. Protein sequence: CASSFGTGSYEQYF.

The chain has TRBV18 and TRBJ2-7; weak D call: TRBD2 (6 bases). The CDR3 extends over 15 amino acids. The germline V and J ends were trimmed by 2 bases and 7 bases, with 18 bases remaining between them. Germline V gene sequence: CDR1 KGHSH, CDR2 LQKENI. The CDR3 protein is CASSPEEGNKGEQYF. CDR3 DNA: TGTGCCAGCTCACCAGAGGAGGGGAATAAGGGGGAGCAGTACTTC.

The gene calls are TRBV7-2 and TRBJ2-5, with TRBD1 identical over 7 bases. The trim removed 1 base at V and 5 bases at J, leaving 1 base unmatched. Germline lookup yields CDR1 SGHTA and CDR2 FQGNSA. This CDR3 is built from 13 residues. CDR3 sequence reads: CASSLVQGETQYF. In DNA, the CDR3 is TGTGCCAGCAGCTTAGTACAGGGGGAGACCCAGTACTTC. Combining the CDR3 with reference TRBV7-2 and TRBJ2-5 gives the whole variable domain GAGVSQSPSNKVTEKGKDVELRCDPISGHTALYWYRQSLGQGLEFLIYFQGNSAPDKSGLPSDRFSAERTGGSVSTLTIQRTQQEDSAVYLCASSLVQGETQYFGPGTRLLVL.

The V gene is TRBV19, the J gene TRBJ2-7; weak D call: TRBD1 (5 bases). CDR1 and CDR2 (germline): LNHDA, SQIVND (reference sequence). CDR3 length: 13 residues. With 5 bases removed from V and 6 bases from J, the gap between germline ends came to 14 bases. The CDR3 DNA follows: TGTGCCAGTAGTCCGCCAGGGTTTCTCGAGCAGTACTTC. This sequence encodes CASSPPGFLEQYF.

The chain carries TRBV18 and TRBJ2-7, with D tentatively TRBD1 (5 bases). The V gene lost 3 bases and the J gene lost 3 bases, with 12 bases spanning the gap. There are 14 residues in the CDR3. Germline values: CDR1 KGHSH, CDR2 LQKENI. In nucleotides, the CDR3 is TGTGCCAGCTCACCGGGGCAGCAATACTACGAGCAGTACTTC. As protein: CASSPGQQYYEQYF.

CDR3 region: CASSLHRYTGELFF. The CDR3 DNA is TGTGCCAGCAGTCTCCATCGGTACACCGGGGAGCTGTTTTTT. The rearrangement links TRBV6-5 to TRBJ2-2; D is unresolved. V dropped 5 bases and J dropped 3 bases, with 10 bases sitting between them. The CDR3 is 14 amino acids. Germline CDR1 and CDR2: MNHEY and SVGAGI.

CDR3 residues: CASSLGVEAFF. Written as DNA, the CDR3 is TGTGCCAGCAGCTTAGGAGTTGAAGCTTTCTTT. V and J are TRBV7-9 and TRBJ1-1, with D unresolved. Germline assignment: CDR1 SEHNR and CDR2 FQNEAQ (reference sequence). CDR3 length equals 11 residues. Trimming shortened V by 1 base and J by 7 bases, and 4 bases separated the two germline ends.

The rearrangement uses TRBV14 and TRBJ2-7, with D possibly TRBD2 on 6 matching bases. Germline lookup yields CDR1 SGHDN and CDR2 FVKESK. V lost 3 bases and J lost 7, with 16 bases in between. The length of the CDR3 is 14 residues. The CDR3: CASSQGRGAGEQYF. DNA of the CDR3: TGTGCCAGCAGCCAGGGTAGAGGGGCGGGAGAGCAGTACTTC. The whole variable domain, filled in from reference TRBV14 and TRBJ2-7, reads EAGVTQFPSHSVIEKGQTVTLRCDPISGHDNLYWYRRVMGKEIKFLLHFVKESKQDESGMPNNRFLAERTGGTYSTLKVQPAELEDSGVYFCASSQGRGAGEQYFGPGTRLTVT.

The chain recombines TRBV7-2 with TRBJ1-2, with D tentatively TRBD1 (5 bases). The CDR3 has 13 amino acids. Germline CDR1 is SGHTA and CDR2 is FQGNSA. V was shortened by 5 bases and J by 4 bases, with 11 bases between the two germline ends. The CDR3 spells CASSTREGYGYTF. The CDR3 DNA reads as TGTGCCAGCAGCACCAGGGAGGGCTATGGCTACACCTTC.

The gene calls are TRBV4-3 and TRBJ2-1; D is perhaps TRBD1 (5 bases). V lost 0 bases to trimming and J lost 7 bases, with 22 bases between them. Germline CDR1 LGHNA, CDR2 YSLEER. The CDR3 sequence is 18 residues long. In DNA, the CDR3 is TGCGCCAGCAGCCAAGAGGGATCCCTAGTAGGGGCCAAGAATGAGCAGTTCTTC. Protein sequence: CASSQEGSLVGAKNEQFF.

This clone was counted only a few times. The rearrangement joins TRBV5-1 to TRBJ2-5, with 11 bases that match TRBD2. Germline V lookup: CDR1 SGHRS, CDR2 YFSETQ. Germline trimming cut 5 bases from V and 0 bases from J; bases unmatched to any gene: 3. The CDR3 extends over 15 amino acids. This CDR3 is CASRRLAGNQETQYF. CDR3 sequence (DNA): TGCGCCAGCAGGCGACTAGCGGGGAACCAAGAGACCCAGTACTTC. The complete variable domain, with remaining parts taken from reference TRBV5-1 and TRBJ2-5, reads KAGVTQTPRYLIKTRGQQVTLSCSPISGHRSVSWYQQTPGQGLQFLFEYFSETQRNKGNFPGRFSGRQFSNSRSEMNVSTLELGDSALYLCASRRLAGNQETQYFGPGTRLLVL.

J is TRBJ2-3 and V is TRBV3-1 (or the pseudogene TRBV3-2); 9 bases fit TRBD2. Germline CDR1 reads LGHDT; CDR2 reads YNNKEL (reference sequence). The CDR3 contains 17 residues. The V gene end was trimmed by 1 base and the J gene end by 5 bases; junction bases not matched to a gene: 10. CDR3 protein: CASSQGVGGGAGDTQYF. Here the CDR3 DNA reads TGTGCCAGCAGCCAAGGAGTTGGCGGGGGGGCCGGAGATACGCAGTATTTT.

The CDR3 region has the DNA TGTGCCAGTAGTAGGCTAGCGGGGGAAAATACCGGGGAGCTGTTTTTT. Protein product: CASSRLAGENTGELFF. V usage is TRBV19 and J usage is TRBJ2-2, with 10 bases fitting TRBD2. Germline-derived CDR1 and CDR2 are LNHDA and SQIVND (reference sequence). CDR3 length: 16 amino acids. Trimming at V came to 4 bases and at J to 5 bases, leaving 7 bases not matched to a gene.